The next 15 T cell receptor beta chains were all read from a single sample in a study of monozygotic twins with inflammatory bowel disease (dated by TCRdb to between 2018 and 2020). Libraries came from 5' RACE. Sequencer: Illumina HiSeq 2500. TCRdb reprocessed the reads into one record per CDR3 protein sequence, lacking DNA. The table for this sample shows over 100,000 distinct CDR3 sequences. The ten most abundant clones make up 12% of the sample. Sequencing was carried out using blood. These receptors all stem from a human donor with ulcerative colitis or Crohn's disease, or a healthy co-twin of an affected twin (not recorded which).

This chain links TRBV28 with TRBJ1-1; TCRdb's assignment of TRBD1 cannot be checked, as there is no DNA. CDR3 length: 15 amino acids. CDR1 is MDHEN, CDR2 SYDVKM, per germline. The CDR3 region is CASSWAGTPGTEAFF.

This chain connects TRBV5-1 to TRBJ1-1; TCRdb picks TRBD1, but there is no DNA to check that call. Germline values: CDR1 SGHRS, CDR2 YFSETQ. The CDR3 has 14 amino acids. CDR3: CASSFLQGGTEAFF.

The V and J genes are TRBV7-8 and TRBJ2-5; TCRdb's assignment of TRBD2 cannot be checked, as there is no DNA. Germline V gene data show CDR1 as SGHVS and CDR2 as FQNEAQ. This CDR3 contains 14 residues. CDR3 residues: CASSPSRIGETQYF.

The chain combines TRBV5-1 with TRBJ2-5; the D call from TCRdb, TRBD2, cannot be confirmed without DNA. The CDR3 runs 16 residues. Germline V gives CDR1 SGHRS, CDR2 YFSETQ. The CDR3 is CASSFSGGLGQETQYF. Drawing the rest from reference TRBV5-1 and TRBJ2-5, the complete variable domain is KAGVTQTPRYLIKTRGQQVTLSCSPISGHRSVSWYQQTPGQGLQFLFEYFSETQRNKGNFPGRFSGRQFSNSRSEMNVSTLELGDSALYLCASSFSGGLGQETQYFGPGTRLLVL.

Here the CDR3 reads CASSRSLEQFF. The rearrangement joins TRBV12-3 or TRBV12-4 to TRBJ2-1; TCRdb's D call of TRBD1 is untestable without DNA. This CDR3 comprises 11 residues.

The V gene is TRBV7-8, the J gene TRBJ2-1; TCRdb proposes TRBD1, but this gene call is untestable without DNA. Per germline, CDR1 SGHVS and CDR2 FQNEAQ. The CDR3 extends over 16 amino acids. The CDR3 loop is CASSYIAGQGSNEQFF.

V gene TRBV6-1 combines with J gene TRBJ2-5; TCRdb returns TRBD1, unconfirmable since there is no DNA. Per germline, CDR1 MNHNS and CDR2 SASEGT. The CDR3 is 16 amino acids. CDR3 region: CASSQNFRDLQETQYF.

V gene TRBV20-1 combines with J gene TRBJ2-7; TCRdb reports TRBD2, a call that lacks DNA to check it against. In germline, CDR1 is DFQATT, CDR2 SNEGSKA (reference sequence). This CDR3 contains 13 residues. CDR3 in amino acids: CSASGGVNYEQYF.

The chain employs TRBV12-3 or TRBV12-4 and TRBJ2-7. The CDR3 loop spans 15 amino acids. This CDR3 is CASSLAGSNSYEQYF.

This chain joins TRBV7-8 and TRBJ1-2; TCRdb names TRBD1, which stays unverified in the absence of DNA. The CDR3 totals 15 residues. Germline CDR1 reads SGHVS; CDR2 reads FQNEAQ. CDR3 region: CASSLVSGTLNGYTF.

CDR3 loop: CSARDFRGSQETQYF. V and J are TRBV20-1 and TRBJ2-5; TCRdb picks TRBD2, but there is no DNA to check that call. In germline, CDR1 is DFQATT, CDR2 SNEGSKA (reference sequence). The CDR3 runs to 15 residues.

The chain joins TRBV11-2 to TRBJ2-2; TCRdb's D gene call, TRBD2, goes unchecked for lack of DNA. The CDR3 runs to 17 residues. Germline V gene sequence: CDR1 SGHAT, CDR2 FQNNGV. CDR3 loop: CASSRLSGRANTGELFF.

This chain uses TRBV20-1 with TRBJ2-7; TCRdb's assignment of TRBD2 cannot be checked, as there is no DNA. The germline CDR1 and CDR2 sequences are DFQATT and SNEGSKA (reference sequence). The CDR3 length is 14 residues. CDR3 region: CSARPSGTSREQYF.

CDR3 residues: CASSQVPVGSGRIEQFF. The genes are TRBV14 and TRBJ2-1; TCRdb's D gene call, TRBD2, goes unchecked for lack of DNA. Germline V gene data show CDR1 as SGHDN and CDR2 as FVKESK. The CDR3 contains 17 residues.

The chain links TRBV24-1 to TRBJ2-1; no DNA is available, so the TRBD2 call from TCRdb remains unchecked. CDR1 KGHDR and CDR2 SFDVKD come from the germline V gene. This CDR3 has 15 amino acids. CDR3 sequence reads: CATSSSGRVGNEQFF.